This T cell receptor (beta chain) appears in the sequencing data of a study of cytomegalovirus exposure and HLA in healthy donors. As regards this clone: Its antigen is not identified.

CDR1 is SQVTM and CDR2 is ANQGSEA in the germline V gene. There are 16 residues in the CDR3. J was trimmed by 5 bases and V by 7 bases; bases with no gene match: 16. Overall study findings and caveats: CMV antigen specificity was confirmed in vitro for a few CMV-associated chains. In a later analysis, CMV-associated beta chains were mostly HLA-associated, it appeared.

The PCR had 60 Vbeta and 13 Jbeta primers. Method: immunoSEQ multiplex PCR; TCRdb's copy keeps in-frame clones and lacks some. This sample has approximately 100,000 clones; around 80% occur once, and the top ten carry roughly 3%. At the time of sampling, donors were nominally healthy, though unrecorded immune exposures were likely. The sample consisted of PBMCs. The clonotype was recovered from a female donor in good health and CMV-seronegative. This sequence joins TRBV29-1 and TRBJ2-1; 8 nucleotides match TRBD2. CDR3 nucleotide sequence: TGCAGCGCCACAGTCGGGGGGGGGCCGCTAAACAATGAGCAGTTCTTC. It specifies CSATVGGGPLNNEQFF.